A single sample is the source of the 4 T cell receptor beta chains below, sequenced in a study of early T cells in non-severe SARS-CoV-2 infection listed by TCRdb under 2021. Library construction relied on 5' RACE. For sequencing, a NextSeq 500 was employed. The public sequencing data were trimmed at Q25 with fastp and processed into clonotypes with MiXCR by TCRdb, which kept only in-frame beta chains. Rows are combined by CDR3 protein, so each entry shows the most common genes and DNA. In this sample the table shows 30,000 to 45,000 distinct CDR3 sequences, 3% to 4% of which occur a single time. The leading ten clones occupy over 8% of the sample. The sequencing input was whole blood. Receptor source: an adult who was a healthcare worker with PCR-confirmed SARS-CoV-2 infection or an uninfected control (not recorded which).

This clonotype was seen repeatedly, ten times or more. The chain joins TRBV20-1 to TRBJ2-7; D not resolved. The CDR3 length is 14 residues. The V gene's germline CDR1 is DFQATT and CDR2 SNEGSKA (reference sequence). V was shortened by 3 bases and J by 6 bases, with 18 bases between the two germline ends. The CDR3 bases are TGCAGTGCTAGGACGCTAGATATCTCGGGCGAGCAGTACTTC. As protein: CSARTLDISGEQYF.

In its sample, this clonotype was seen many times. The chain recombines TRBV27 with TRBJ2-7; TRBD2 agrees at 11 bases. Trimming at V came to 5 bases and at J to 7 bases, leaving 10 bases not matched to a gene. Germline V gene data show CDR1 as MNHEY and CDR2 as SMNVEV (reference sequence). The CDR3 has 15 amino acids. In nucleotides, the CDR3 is TGTGCCAGCAGTCCCGGGATAGCGGGAGGGCGGGAGCAGTACGTC. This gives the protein CASSPGIAGGREQYV.

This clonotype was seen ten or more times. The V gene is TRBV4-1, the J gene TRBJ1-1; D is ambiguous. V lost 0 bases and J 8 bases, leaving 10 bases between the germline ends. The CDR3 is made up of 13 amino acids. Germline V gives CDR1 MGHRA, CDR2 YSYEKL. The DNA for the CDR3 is TGCGCCAGCAGCCAAGATCAGGAGAGGGAAGCTTTCTTT. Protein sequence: CASSQDQEREAFF.

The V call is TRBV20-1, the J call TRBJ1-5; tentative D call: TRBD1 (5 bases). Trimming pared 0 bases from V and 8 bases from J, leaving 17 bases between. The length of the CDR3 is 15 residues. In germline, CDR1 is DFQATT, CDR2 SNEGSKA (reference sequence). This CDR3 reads CSAREPQGWEKPQHF. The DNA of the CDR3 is TGCAGTGCTAGAGAACCCCAGGGATGGGAGAAGCCCCAGCATTTT.